This T cell receptor beta chain is drawn from a study of OX40 agonist ivuxolimab in advanced cancers. On the study more broadly: Every 2 weeks, patients received ivuxolimab intravenously, dosed at 0.01 to 10 mg/kg. Partial responses were recorded for three patients, including one with hepatocellular carcinoma and two with cutaneous melanoma.

General study results and limits: There was clonal expansion of CD4+ and CD8+ blood T cells by week 6 at 0.1 to 3.0 mg/kg.

In regard to this clone: What it binds is not known.

The assay was immunoSEQ multiplex PCR, and TCRdb's table has in-frame clones only and misses some. The sample consists of 9,300 or so clones, 55% to 75% of them appearing once. The CDR3 is 16 amino acids. Trimming pared 0 bases from V and 2 bases from J, leaving 8 bases between. The germline V gene encodes CDR1 LGHNA and CDR2 YSLEER. The specimen comprised CD4+ or CD8+ T cells sorted from blood, sampled in a trial of the OX40 agonist ivuxolimab. This clonotype was obtained from an adult with an advanced solid tumor such as melanoma, head and neck, liver or kidney cancer. The rearrangement joins TRBV4-3 to TRBJ2-6, with unresolved D. The chain's CDR3 is CASSQDLTAGANVLTF. The CDR3 coding sequence is TGCGCCAGCAGCCAAGATCTCACAGCTGGGGCCAACGTCCTGACTTTC.